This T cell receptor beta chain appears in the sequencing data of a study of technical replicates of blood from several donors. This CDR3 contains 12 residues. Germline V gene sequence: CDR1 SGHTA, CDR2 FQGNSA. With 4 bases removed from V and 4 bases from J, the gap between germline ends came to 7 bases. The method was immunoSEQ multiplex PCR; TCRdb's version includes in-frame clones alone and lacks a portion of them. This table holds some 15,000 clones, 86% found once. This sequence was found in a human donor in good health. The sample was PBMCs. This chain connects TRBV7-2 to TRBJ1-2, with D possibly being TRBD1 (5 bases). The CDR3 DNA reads TGTGCCAGCAGCTCGGACACCTATGGCTACACCTTC. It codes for CASSSDTYGYTF. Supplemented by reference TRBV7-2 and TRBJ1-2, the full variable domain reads GAGVSQSPSNKVTEKGKDVELRCDPISGHTALYWYRQSLGQGLEFLIYFQGNSAPDKSGLPSDRFSAERTGGSVSTLTIQRTQQEDSAVYLCASSSDTYGYTFGSGTRLTVV.